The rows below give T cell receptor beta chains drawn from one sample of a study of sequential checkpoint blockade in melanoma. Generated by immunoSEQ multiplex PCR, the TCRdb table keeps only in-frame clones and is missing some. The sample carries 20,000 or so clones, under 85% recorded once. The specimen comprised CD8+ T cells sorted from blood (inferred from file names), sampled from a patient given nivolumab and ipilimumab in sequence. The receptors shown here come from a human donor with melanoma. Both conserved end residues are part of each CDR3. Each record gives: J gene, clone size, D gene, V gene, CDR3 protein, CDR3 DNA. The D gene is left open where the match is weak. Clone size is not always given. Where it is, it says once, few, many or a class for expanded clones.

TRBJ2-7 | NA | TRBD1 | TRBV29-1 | CSVRRVGQGVHEQYF | TGCAGCGTGAGGCGGGTGGGACAGGGGGTCCACGAGCAGTACTTC
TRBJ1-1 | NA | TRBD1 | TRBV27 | CASSLKSEGAGYTEAFF | TGTGCCAGCAGTTTAAAGTCGGAGGGGGCGGGGTACACTGAAGCTTTCTTT
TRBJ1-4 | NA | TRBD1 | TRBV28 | CASSFRGDRNEKLFF | TGTGCCAGCAGTTTCCGAGGGGACAGAAATGAAAAACTGTTTTTT
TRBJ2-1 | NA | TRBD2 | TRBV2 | CASSETGLAEGNEQFF | TGTGCCAGCAGTGAAACGGGCCTAGCGGAGGGAAATGAGCAGTTCTTC
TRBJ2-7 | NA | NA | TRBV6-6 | CASSARSYEQYF | TGTGCCAGCAGTGCCCGCAGCTACGAGCAGTACTTC
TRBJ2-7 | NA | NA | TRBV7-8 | CASSRDGYVLGQYF | TGTGCCAGCAGCCGCGACGGGTATGTCCTGGGGCAGTACTTC
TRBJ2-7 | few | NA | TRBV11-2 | CASSLEAAITYEQYF | TGTGCCAGCAGCTTAGAAGCTGCTATCACCTACGAGCAGTACTTC
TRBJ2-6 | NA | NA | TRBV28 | CASSLFSVPGANVLTF | TGTGCCAGCAGTTTATTTAGCGTCCCTGGGGCCAACGTCCTGACTTTC
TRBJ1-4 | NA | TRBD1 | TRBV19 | CASSPTQGAEKLFF | TGTGCCAGTAGCCCCACGCAGGGGGCGGAAAAACTGTTTTTT
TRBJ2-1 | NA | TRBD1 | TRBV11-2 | CASSPQGAYEQFF | TGTGCCAGCAGCCCACAGGGGGCCTATGAGCAGTTCTTC
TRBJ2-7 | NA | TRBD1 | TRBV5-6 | CASSLGQGILEQYF | TGTGCCAGCAGCTTGGGACAGGGGATCCTCGAGCAGTACTTC
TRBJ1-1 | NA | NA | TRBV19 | CASSNLTGTEAFF | TGTGCCAGTAGTAACCTTACAGGGACTGAAGCTTTCTTT
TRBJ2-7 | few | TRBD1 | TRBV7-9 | CASSLDHGQGAYEQYF | TGTGCCAGCAGCTTAGATCATGGGCAGGGGGCCTACGAGCAGTACTTC
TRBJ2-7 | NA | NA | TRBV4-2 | CASSQDPTGSPTFYEQYF | TGTGCCAGCAGCCAAGATCCAACAGGGAGCCCTACTTTCTACGAGCAGTACTTC
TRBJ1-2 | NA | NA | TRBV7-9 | CASSFPGDYGYTF | TGTGCCAGCAGCTTCCCAGGGGACTATGGCTACACCTTC
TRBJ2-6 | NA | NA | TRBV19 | CASSIRGYYLSSSGANVLTF | TGTGCCAGTAGTATTCGGGGGTATTATCTCTCCTCCTCTGGGGCCAACGTCCTGACTTTC
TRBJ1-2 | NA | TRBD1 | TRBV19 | CASSVMTGMVEGYTF | TGTGCCAGTAGTGTGATGACAGGGATGGTAGAAGGCTACACCTTC
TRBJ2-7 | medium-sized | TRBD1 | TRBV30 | CAWSVRTGSYEQYF | TGTGCCTGGAGTGTACGGACAGGCTCCTACGAGCAGTACTTC
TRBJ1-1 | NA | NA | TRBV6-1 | CASQRWTEAFF | TGTGCCAGCCAGCGATGGACTGAAGCTTTCTTT
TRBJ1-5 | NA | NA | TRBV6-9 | CASSYWPRGGRDQPQHF | TGTGCCAGCAGTTATTGGCCTCGGGGGGGCCGGGATCAGCCCCAGCATTTT
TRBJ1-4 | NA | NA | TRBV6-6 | CASSTNRVINEKLFF | TGTGCCAGCAGTACCAACAGGGTTATTAATGAAAAACTGTTTTTT
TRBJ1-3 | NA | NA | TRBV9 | CASSVSGTGNTIYF | TGTGCCAGCAGCGTTTCAGGGACTGGAAACACCATATATTTT
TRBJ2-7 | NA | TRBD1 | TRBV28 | CASSLRGREQYF | TGTGCCAGCAGTTTGAGGGGGCGCGAGCAGTACTTC
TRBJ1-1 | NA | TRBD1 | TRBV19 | CASSMGTGGDTEAFF | TGTGCCAGTAGTATGGGGACAGGGGGAGACACTGAAGCTTTCTTT
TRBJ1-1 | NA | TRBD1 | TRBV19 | CASRGQGDTEAFF | TGTGCCAGTAGAGGACAGGGGGACACTGAAGCTTTCTTT
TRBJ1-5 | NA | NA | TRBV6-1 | CASSANQPQHF | TGTGCCAGCAGTGCGAATCAGCCCCAGCATTTT
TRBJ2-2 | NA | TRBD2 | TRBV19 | CASSLAGANTGELFF | TGTGCCAGTAGTTTAGCGGGGGCGAACACCGGGGAGCTGTTTTTT
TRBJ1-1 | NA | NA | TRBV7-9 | CASSPGGPEAFF | TGTGCCAGCAGCCCCGGAGGGCCTGAAGCTTTCTTT
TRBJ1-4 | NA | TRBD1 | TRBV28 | CASSPLGQGAEKLFF | TGTGCCAGCAGTCCCCTGGGACAGGGGGCCGAAAAACTGTTTTTT
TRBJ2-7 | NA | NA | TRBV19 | CASSHLTGSEQYF | TGTGCCAGTAGTCACCTGACGGGGAGCGAGCAGTACTTC
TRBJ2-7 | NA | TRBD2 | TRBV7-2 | CASSPPPLAGGRNEQYF | TGTGCCAGCAGCCCCCCGCCACTAGCGGGGGGGCGGAACGAGCAGTACTTC
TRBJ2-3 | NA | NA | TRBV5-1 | CASSLGTADTQYF | TGCGCCAGCAGCTTGGGAACAGCAGATACGCAGTATTTT
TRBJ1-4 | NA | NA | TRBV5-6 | CASSWGLLSPNEKLFF | TGTGCCAGCAGCTGGGGACTCCTATCGCCTAATGAAAAACTGTTTTTT
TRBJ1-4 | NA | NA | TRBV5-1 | CASSLDGGLGEKLFF | TGCGCCAGCAGCTTGGATGGGGGACTGGGTGAAAAACTGTTTTTT
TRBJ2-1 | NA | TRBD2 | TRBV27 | CASSLTLAGGLHEQFF | TGTGCCAGCAGTTTGACGCTAGCGGGGGGGCTTCATGAGCAGTTCTTC
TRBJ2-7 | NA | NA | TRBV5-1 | CASSLEPGDTYEQYF | TGCGCCAGCAGCTTGGAGCCAGGTGATACCTACGAGCAGTACTTC
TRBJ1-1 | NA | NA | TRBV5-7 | CASRQQGLNTEAFF | TGTGCCAGCAGACAACAGGGATTAAACACTGAAGCTTTCTTT
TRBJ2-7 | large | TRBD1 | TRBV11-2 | CASSLDHGQGAYEQYF | TGTGCCAGCAGCTTAGATCATGGGCAGGGGGCCTACGAGCAGTACTTC
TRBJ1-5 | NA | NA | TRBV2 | CASSATGIQPQHF | TGTGCCAGCAGCGCAACAGGGATCCAGCCCCAGCATTTT
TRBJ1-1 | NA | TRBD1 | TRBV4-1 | CASSPLGQGETEAFF | TGCGCCAGCAGTCCACTGGGACAGGGAGAGACTGAAGCTTTCTTT
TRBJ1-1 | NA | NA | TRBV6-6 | CASRPTGSGNTEAFF | TGTGCCAGCAGGCCCACGGGGTCCGGGAACACTGAAGCTTTCTTT
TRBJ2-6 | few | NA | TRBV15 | CATSVHRVSGANVLTF | TGTGCCACCAGCGTACACAGGGTCTCTGGGGCCAACGTCCTGACTTTC
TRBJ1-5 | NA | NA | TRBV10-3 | CAISERDSSNQPQHF | TGTGCCATCAGTGAGAGGGACTCTAGCAATCAGCCCCAGCATTTT
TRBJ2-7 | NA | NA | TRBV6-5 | CASSLGIEQYF | TGTGCCAGCAGCCTAGGAATTGAGCAGTACTTC
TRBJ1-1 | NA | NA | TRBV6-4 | CASRSGLGTEAFF | TGTGCCAGCAGATCGGGGTTGGGGACTGAAGCTTTCTTT
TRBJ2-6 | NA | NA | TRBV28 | CASSLSAGKNVLTF | TGTGCCAGCAGTTTATCCGCAGGGAAGAACGTCCTGACTTTC
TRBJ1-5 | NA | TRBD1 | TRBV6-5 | CASSSRDRSNQPQHF | TGTGCCAGCAGTAGCCGGGACAGAAGCAATCAGCCCCAGCATTTT
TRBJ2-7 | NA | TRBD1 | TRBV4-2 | CASSQEWGTGGAYEQYF | TGTGCCAGCAGCCAAGAGTGGGGGACAGGGGGCGCATACGAGCAGTACTTC
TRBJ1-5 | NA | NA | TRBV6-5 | CATRAGTRNQPQHF | TGTGCCACCCGTGCCGGGACACGGAATCAGCCCCAGCATTTT
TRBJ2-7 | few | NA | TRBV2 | CASSDGSYEQYF | TGTGCCAGCAGTGACGGCTCCTACGAGCAGTACTTC
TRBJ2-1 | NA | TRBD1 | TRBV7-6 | CASSLALGDRGDEQFF | TGTGCCAGCAGCTTAGCTCTAGGCGACAGGGGCGATGAGCAGTTCTTC
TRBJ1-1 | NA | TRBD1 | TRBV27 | CASNVIGGQNTEAFF | TGTGCCAGCAATGTTATAGGGGGCCAGAACACTGAAGCTTTCTTT
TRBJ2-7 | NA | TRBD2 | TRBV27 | CASSLISPGGGEQYF | TGTGCCAGCAGTTTAATATCACCGGGAGGCGGCGAGCAGTACTTC
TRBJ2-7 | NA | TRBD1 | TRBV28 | CASMLQGASEQYF | TGTGCCAGCATGTTACAGGGGGCTAGCGAGCAGTACTTC
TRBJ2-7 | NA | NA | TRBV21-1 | CASSTGHLYEQYF | TGTGCCAGCAGCACCGGACACCTTTACGAGCAGTACTTC
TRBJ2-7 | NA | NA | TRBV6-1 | CASTQVPGSYEQYF | TGTGCCAGCACACAGGTCCCCGGCTCCTACGAGCAGTACTTC
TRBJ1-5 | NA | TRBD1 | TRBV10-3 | CAISEGGRGGNQPQHF | TGTGCCATCAGTGAGGGGGGCAGGGGGGGCAATCAGCCCCAGCATTTT
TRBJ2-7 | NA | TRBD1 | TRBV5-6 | CASSYTGTEAYEQYF | TGTGCCAGCAGTTATACCGGGACAGAGGCCTACGAGCAGTACTTC